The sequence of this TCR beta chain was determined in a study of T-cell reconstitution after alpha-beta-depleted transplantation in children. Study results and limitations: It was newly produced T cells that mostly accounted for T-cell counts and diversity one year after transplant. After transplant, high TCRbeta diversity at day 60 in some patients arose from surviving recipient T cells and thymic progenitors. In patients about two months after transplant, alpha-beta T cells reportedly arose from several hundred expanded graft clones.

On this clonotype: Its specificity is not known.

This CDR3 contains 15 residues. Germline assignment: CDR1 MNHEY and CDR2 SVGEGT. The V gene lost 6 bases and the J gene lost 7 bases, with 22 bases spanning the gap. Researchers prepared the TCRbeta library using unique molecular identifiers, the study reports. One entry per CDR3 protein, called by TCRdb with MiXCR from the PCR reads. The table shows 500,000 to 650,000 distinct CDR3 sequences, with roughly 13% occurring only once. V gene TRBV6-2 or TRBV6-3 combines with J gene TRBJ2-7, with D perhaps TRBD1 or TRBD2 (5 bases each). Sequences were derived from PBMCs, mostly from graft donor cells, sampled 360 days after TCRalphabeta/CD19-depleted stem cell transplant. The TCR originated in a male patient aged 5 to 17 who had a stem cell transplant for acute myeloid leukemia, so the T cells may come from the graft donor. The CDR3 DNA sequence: TGTGCCAGCAGCTTCTCCGGGACCCGGGGACGGGAGCAGTACTTC. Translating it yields CASSFSGTRGREQYF.